One and the same sample provided the 27 T cell receptor beta chains below, sequenced in a study of vaccination effects on CD4 cells after COVID-19. Expansion with viral peptide pools was applied to antigen-specific CD4+ T cells by the ViraFEST assay prior to sequencing. Following 10 days of culture, CD4+ T cells were isolated. Participants were vaccinated with two doses of either the BNT162b2 or mRNA-1273 vaccine. Sequencing was performed with immunoSEQ multiplex PCR; in TCRdb, only in-frame clones are kept and a portion is missing. The sample yields around 60,000 clones, less than 80% seen once. What these receptors recognize is not known. This specimen consisted of CD4+ T cells from PBMCs cultured with HCoV-229E spike peptides, obtained after COVID-19 vaccination. The receptor source for this set is a human donor who received a COVID-19 vaccine.

This clone was seen a handful of times. The chain couples TRBV4-1 to TRBJ1-5, with no clear D. This CDR3 spans 15 amino acids. V lost 1 base, J lost 7 bases, and 14 bases lay in between. Germline V gene data show CDR1 as MGHRA and CDR2 as YSYEKL. The CDR3 here is CASSQVRSYRQPQHF. The CDR3 bases are TGCGCCAGCAGCCAAGTCCGGTCTTATCGGCAGCCCCAGCATTTT.

The chain uses TRBV12-3 or TRBV12-4 and TRBJ1-2, with D unresolved. This CDR3 has 12 amino acids. V was pared by 5 bases and J by 3 bases, with 7 bases between. The DNA of the CDR3 is TGTGCCAGCAGTACAAACTACTATGGCTACACCTTC. Its translation: CASSTNYYGYTF.

The chain employs TRBV3-1 (or the pseudogene TRBV3-2) and TRBJ1-5; D is perhaps TRBD1 (6 bases). The CDR3 contains 13 residues. Trimming stripped 4 bases from V and 7 bases from J, with 11 bases between. Germline V gene sequence: CDR1 LGHDT, CDR2 YNNKEL (reference sequence). The CDR3 DNA is TGTGCCAGCAGCCGACAGGTTGAACAGCCCCAGCATTTT. The encoded protein is CASSRQVEQPQHF.

CDR3 bases: TGTGCCAGCAGGGACAGGGGTGGAAACACCATATATTTT. Translating gives CASRDRGGNTIYF. J is TRBJ1-3 and V is TRBV28; 9 bases agree with TRBD1. Germline CDR1 is MDHEN and CDR2 is SYDVKM. V shed 6 bases and J 3 bases; nucleotides not matched to a gene: 0. This CDR3 is built from 13 residues.

CDR3 sequence reads: CASSLGDRPKGYTF. CDR3 DNA: TGTGCCAGCAGTTTAGGGGACAGGCCTAAGGGCTACACCTTC. This rearrangement joins TRBV28 to TRBJ1-2; 8 positions agree with TRBD1. The ends lost 2 bases at V and 8 bases at J; junction bases unmatched: 7. Germline V lookup: CDR1 MDHEN, CDR2 SYDVKM. The CDR3 runs to 14 residues.

This rearrangement joins TRBV24-1 to TRBJ2-2; 10 bases agree with TRBD1. Germline V gene sequence: CDR1 KGHDR, CDR2 SFDVKD. CDR3 length: 17 residues. Trimming removed 1 base from V and 7 bases from J; junction bases left unmatched: 8. The CDR3 reads CATSDFWTGGSDGELFF. CDR3 sequence (DNA): TGTGCCACCAGTGATTTTTGGACAGGGGGTTCGGACGGGGAGCTGTTTTTT.

The chain recombines TRBV4-1 with TRBJ2-2; D is unresolved. V lost 0 bases, J lost 4 bases, and 12 bases lay in between. The CDR3 totals 16 residues. Germline V gene sequence: CDR1 MGHRA, CDR2 YSYEKL. The CDR3 DNA is TGCGCCAGCAGCCAAGATACCACAGCTTCCACCGGGGAGCTGTTTTTT. Its translation is CASSQDTTASTGELFF.

V usage is TRBV5-1 and J usage is TRBJ1-3; D is unclear. The ends were cut back, 4 bases at V and 7 bases at J, with 15 bases in the middle. CDR3 length: 14 amino acids. CDR1 is SGHRS and CDR2 is YFSETQ in the germline V gene. The CDR3 sequence: CASSDEGGGNTIYF. The CDR3 DNA reads TGCGCCAGCAGCGACGAGGGTGGAGGGAACACCATATATTTT. Variable domain in full (rest from reference TRBV5-1 and TRBJ1-3): KAGVTQTPRYLIKTRGQQVTLSCSPISGHRSVSWYQQTPGQGLQFLFEYFSETQRNKGNFPGRFSGRQFSNSRSEMNVSTLELGDSALYLCASSDEGGGNTIYFGEGSWLTVV.

This chain connects TRBV5-8 to TRBJ2-3, with a weak D call TRBD2 (5 bases). Germline V gene sequence: CDR1 SGHTS, CDR2 YDEGEE. Trimming cost V 7 bases and J 4 bases, with 34 bases left between them. This CDR3 has 20 residues. DNA of the CDR3: TGTGCCAGCCCGGTTAATCCCGTCCCGGGGAACTCGATTTCTCCAGATACGCAGTATTTT. Translated, it gives CASPVNPVPGNSISPDTQYF.

The rearrangement joins TRBV24-1 to TRBJ2-6, with a possible D match to TRBD2 (5 bases). Germline CDR1 and CDR2: KGHDR and SFDVKD. V was clipped by 5 bases and J by 0 bases, with 10 bases between them. The CDR3 runs 16 residues. CDR3: CATSGAGDSGANVLTF. The CDR3 bases are TGTGCCACCAGTGGTGCCGGGGACTCTGGGGCCAACGTCCTGACTTTC.

In its sample, this clone was seen a few times. This chain links TRBV5-1 with TRBJ2-2; no firm D call. CDR3 length equals 15 residues. V shed 0 bases and J shed 6 bases, with 12 bases lying between them. Germline-derived CDR1 and CDR2 are SGHRS and YFSETQ. The CDR3 coding sequence is TGCGCCAGCAGCTTGGCCCGATCGGGCTCCGGGGAGCTGTTTTTT. Encoded protein: CASSLARSGSGELFF.

The chain links TRBV6-5 to TRBJ1-1; D remains ambiguous. The V gene lost 0 bases and the J gene lost 13 bases, with 15 bases spanning the gap. Germline assignment: CDR1 MNHEY and CDR2 SVGAGI. The CDR3 has 13 amino acids. The CDR3 region is CASSYSGASSDFF. DNA for the CDR3: TGTGCCAGCAGTTACTCGGGAGCATCAAGCGATTTCTTT.

The CDR3 coding sequence is TGTGCCAGCAGGGGGGACAGGGGGCGCTTGGAGACCCAGTACTTC. It yields the protein CASRGDRGRLETQYF. This chain connects TRBV6-5 to TRBJ2-5; TRBD1 matches 12 bases. With V trimmed by 6 bases and J by 5 bases, 7 bases remained unmatched. The CDR3 spans 15 residues. Germline CDR1 and CDR2: MNHEY and SVGAGI.

This clone was seen only a few times. The rearrangement links TRBV18 to TRBJ2-7; D not certain. The V and J ends lost 6 bases and 2 bases respectively, with 11 bases between them. CDR3 length: 13 amino acids. In germline, CDR1 is KGHSH, CDR2 LQKENI. CDR3 sequence reads: CASSAPGAYEQYV. CDR3 nucleotide sequence: TGTGCCAGCTCCGCCCCTGGGGCCTACGAGCAGTACGTC.

The rearrangement uses TRBV2 and TRBJ2-7; TRBD1 aligns across 8 bases. The CDR3 runs 16 residues. The ends lost 6 bases at V and 1 base at J; junction bases unmatched: 11. CDR1 is SNHLY and CDR2 is FYNNEI in the germline V gene. The CDR3 here is CASRLSRGRGSYEQYV. Here the CDR3 DNA reads TGTGCCAGCAGACTGTCCAGGGGGCGAGGATCCTACGAGCAGTACGTC.

The rearrangement joins TRBV19 to TRBJ1-4, with 7 bases that match TRBD1. In germline, CDR1 is LNHDA, CDR2 SQIVND (reference sequence). The V and J ends lost 6 bases and 8 bases, in that order; junction bases with no gene match: 9. This CDR3 comprises 14 residues. CDR3 nucleotide sequence: TGTGCCAGTAGCACCAGGGGGTTTTTCGAAAAACTGTTTTTT. This gives the protein CASSTRGFFEKLFF.

The J gene is TRBJ2-5, the V gene TRBV19, with 12 bases matching TRBD1. The CDR3 covers 14 residues. CDR1 is LNHDA, CDR2 SQIVND, per germline (reference sequence). V lost 9 bases and J lost 6; bases outside the gene matches: 8. The CDR3 loop reads CASMRDRGQKTQYF. In DNA, the CDR3 is TGTGCCAGCATGAGGGACAGGGGGCAAAAGACCCAGTACTTC.

The rearrangement uses TRBV27 and TRBJ2-1; a weak D match, TRBD2 (5 bases). Trimming stripped 3 bases from V and 2 bases from J, with 11 bases between. The CDR3 runs to 15 residues. Germline CDR1 is MNHEY and CDR2 is SMNVEV (reference sequence). CDR3 region: CASSFLAGPYNEQFF. CDR3 nucleotides: TGTGCCAGCAGTTTCCTAGCCGGACCCTACAATGAGCAGTTCTTC.

The chain is built from TRBV6-5 and TRBJ1-4, with D unclear. The germline V and J ends were trimmed by 0 bases and 8 bases, with 7 bases remaining between them. The V gene's germline CDR1 is MNHEY and CDR2 SVGAGI. The CDR3 loop spans 13 amino acids. CDR3 sequence reads: CASSYSNTEKLFF. The CDR3 bases are TGTGCCAGCAGTTACTCTAATACAGAAAAACTGTTTTTT.

This clone appeared a single time. The chain has TRBV5-1 and TRBJ2-2; possibly TRBD1 for D (6 bases). Germline V CDR1 and CDR2: SGHRS, YFSETQ. The V and J ends lost 6 bases and 3 bases respectively, with 9 bases between them. The CDR3 runs 13 residues. For the CDR3, the DNA is TGCGCCAGCAATAAGGGGGACACCGGGGAGCTGTTTTTT. This encodes CASNKGDTGELFF.

The chain couples TRBV14 to TRBJ1-1; no clear D. Trimming left V 5 bases short and J 1 base short, with 8 bases between. This CDR3 is built from 13 residues. CDR1 and CDR2 from the germline V gene are SGHDN and FVKESK. The CDR3, as DNA: TGTGCCAGCAGCGTTTCAAGGAACACTGAAGCTTTCTTT. The encoded protein is CASSVSRNTEAFF.

The chain uses TRBV2 and TRBJ2-5, with TRBD1 identical over 7 bases. Germline assignment: CDR1 SNHLY and CDR2 FYNNEI. V dropped 5 bases and J dropped 2; count of bases not matched to a gene: 8. There are 15 residues in the CDR3. In DNA form, the CDR3 reads TGTGCCAGCAGTAAGACAGGGAATAGGCAAGAGACCCAGTACTTC. Amino acids: CASSKTGNRQETQYF. The variable domain in full, completed from reference TRBV2 and TRBJ2-5, reads EPEVTQTPSHQVTQMGQEVILRCVPISNHLYFYWYRQILGQKVEFLVSFYNNEISEKSEIFDDQFSVERPDGSNFTLKIRSTKLEDSAMYFCASSKTGNRQETQYFGPGTRLLVL.

The chain links TRBV6-5 to TRBJ2-7, with D hard to call. Germline V gives CDR1 MNHEY, CDR2 SVGAGI. The CDR3 extends over 14 amino acids. Trimming left V 6 bases short and J 1 base short, with 13 bases between. The CDR3: CASSPGQPSYEQYV. For the CDR3, the DNA is TGTGCCAGCAGCCCCGGGCAGCCATCCTACGAGCAGTACGTC.

This sequence joins TRBV7-3 and TRBJ1-2, with unresolved D. CDR1 is SGHTA, CDR2 FQGTGA, per germline. V lost 1 base and J lost 8, with 14 bases in between. This CDR3 contains 14 residues. The CDR3 sequence: CASSLNGPFGGYTF. The CDR3 DNA sequence: TGTGCCAGCAGCTTAAATGGGCCTTTCGGGGGCTACACCTTC.

The rearrangement uses TRBV5-1 and TRBJ2-7, with D unresolved. This CDR3 is built from 13 residues. Trimming took 4 bases from V and 6 from J, leaving 14 bases between them. The germline CDR1 and CDR2 sequences are SGHRS and YFSETQ. The CDR3 coding sequence is TGCGCCAGCAGCCTAGGACCGATCACCGAGCAGTACGTC. Encoded protein: CASSLGPITEQYV.

The rearrangement links TRBV7-9 to TRBJ1-3, with TRBD1 identical over 8 bases. CDR3 size: 15 residues. The germline CDR1 and CDR2 sequences are SEHNR and FQNEAQ (reference sequence). V lost 3 bases to trimming and J lost 1 base; unmatched junction nucleotides: 2. CDR3 sequence: CASSLDRASGNTIYF. The CDR3 DNA reads TGTGCCAGCAGCTTGGACAGGGCGTCTGGAAACACCATATATTTT.

This clone occurred a few times. The chain uses TRBV19 and TRBJ2-1; TRBD1 might be the D (5 bases). Trimming stripped 6 bases from V and 0 bases from J, with 12 bases between. Germline V CDR1 and CDR2: LNHDA, SQIVND (reference sequence). The CDR3 runs 15 residues. This CDR3 is CASRTDRISYNEQFF. The CDR3 region has the DNA TGTGCCAGTAGAACTGACAGAATCTCCTACAATGAGCAGTTCTTC.